This TCR beta chain was identified during a study of Siglec-9 on CD8 T cells in melanoma. Method: immunoSEQ multiplex PCR; TCRdb's copy keeps in-frame clones and lacks some. The sample has 29,000 or so clones, 75% to 90% seen once; the top ten hold approximately 6%. This CDR3 has 16 residues. Germline CDR1 and CDR2: GTSNPN and SVGIG (reference sequence). The V segment lost 2 bases and the J segment 7 bases; nucleotides outside the gene matches: 14. This chain links TRBV30 with TRBJ2-1, with TRBD2 matching over 7 bases. Sequenced: Siglec-9- CD8+ T cells sorted from blood. The sequence derives from a human donor in good health. The CDR3 nucleotides are TGTGCCTGGAGTCCCCTAGCTTGGGGGAGGGCGAATGAGCAGTTCTTC. Its protein product is CAWSPLAWGRANEQFF.